This TCR beta chain was captured by sequencing in a study of CD8 T cells in Susac syndrome. Study-level results: It was acknowledged in the study that the number of individuals who were included in its TCR sequencing and HLA analysis was relatively small.

The sequenced target, TCR beta, came from blood CD8+ and CD4+ T cells. The multiple sclerosis controls consisted of treatment-naive patients with relapsing-remitting disease, either stable or active. An amount of RNA that ranged from roughly 0.45 to 1 ug was reverse transcribed with random hexamers. From the immunoSEQ multiplex PCR reads, TCRdb called clonotypes with MiXCR, one entry per CDR3 protein. The table includes approximately 230,000 distinct CDR3 sequences, just under 95% detected once. This CDR3 region has 14 residues. Germline lookup yields CDR1 KGHDR and CDR2 SFDVKD. Trimming removed 6 bases at V and 4 bases at J, with 14 bases between. This clonotype was observed a handful of times. Its target is unknown.

Sequencing was carried out using CD4+ T cells from PBMCs. The receptor was derived from a human donor with multiple sclerosis. The chain combines TRBV24-1 with TRBJ1-2, with a weak D call TRBD1 (6 bases). CDR3 nucleotide sequence: TGTGCCACCAGTCGTGGAGGGGGATCCTATGGCTACACCTTC. It translates to CATSRGGGSYGYTF.